This T cell receptor (beta chain) emerged from a study of blood T cell repertoires in COVID-19. Original handling: Reference gene primer amplification gave estimated nucleated cell counts. TCRdb's copy holds only in-frame clones and misses some; the assay was immunoSEQ multiplex PCR. Clone size and the V and J calls come from that table; the DNA yielded D and trimming. The table records 160,000 or so clones, approximately 80% of them present only once. From germline, CDR1 is DFQATT and CDR2 SNEGSKA (reference sequence). The CDR3 extends over 14 amino acids. The ends were cut back, 3 bases at V and 2 bases at J, with 12 bases in the middle.

Sample: peripheral blood. The receptor was isolated from an older man who had recovered from COVID-19. The genes are TRBV20-1 and TRBJ2-3; D is unresolved. CDR3 bases: TGCAGTGCTAGTGCCAGAACGAACACAGATACGCAGTATTTT. Translated: CSASARTNTDTQYF.